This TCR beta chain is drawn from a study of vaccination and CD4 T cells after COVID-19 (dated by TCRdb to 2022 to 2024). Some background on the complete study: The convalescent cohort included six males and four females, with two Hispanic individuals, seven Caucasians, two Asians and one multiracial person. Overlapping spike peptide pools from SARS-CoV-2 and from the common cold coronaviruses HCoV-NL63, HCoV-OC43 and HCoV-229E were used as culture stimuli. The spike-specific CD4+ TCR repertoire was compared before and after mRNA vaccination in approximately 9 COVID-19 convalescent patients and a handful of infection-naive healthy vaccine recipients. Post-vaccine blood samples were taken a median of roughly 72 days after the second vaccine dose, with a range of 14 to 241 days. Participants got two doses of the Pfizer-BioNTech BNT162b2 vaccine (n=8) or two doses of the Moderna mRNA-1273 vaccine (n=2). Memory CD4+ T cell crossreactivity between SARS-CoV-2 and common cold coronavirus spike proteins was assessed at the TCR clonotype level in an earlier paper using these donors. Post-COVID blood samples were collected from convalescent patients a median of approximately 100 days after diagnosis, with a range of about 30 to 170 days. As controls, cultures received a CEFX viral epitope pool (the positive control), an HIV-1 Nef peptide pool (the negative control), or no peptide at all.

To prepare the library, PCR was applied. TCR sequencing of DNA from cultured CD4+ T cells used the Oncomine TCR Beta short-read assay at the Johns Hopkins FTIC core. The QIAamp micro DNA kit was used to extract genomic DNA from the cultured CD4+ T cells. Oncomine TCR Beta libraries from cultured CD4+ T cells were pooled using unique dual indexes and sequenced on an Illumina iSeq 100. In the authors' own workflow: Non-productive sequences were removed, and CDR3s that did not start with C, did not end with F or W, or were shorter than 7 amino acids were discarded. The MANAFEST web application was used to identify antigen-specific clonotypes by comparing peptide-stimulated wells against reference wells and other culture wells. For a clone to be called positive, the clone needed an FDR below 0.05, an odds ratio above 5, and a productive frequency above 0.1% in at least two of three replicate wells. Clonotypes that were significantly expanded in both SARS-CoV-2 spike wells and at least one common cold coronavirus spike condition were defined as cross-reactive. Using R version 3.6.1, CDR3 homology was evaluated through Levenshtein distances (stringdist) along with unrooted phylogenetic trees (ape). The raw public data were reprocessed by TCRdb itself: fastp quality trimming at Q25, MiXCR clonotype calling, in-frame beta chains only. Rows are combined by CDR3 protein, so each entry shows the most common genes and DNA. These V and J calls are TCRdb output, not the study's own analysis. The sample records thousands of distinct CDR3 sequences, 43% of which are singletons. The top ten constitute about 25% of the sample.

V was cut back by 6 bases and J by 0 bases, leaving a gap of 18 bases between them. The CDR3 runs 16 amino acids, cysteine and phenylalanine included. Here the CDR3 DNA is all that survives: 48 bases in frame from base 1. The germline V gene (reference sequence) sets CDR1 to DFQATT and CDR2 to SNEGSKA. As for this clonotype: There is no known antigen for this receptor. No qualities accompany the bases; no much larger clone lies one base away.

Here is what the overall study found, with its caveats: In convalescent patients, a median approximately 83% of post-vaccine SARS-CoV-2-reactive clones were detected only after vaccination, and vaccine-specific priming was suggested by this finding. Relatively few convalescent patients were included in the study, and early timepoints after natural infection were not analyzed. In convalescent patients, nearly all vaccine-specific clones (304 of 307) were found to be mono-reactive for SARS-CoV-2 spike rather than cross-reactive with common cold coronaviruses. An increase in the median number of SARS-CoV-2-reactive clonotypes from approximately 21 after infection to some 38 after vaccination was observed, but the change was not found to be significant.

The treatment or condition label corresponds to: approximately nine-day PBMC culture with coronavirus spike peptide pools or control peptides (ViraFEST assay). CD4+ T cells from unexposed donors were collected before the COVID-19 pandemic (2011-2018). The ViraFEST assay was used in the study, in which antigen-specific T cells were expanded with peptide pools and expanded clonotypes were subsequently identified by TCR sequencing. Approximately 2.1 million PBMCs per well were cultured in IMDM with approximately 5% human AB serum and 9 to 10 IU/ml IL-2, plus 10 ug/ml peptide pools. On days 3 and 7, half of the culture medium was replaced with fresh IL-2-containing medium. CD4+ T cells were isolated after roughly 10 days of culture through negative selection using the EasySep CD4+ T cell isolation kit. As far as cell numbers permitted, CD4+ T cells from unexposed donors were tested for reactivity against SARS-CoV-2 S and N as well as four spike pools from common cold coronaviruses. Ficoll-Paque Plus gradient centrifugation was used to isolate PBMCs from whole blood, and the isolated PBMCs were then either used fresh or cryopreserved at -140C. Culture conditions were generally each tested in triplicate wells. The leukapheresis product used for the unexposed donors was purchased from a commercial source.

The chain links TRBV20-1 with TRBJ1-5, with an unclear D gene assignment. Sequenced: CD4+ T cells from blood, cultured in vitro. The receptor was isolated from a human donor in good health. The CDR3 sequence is CSAGWSGDYSNQPQHF. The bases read TGCAGTGCCGGGTGGTCCGGGGATTATAGCAATCAGCCCCAGCATTTT.